Presented here are 11 T cell receptor beta chains from one specimen sequenced in a study of brain T cells in children with intractable seizures listed by TCRdb under 2021. The method behind the library was the immunoSEQ multiplex PCR assay. TCRdb took this table from immuneACCESS and kept in-frame rearrangements with V and J called. Such tables lack part of the clones; where checked against another copy, unresolved V genes explain under half of the gap, and the rest is unexplained. The sample yields 62,000 or so clones; 90% to 97% were counted once. Of the sample, more than 0.3% is held by the ten largest clones. Sample time point, as interpreted from the label and publication: resected brain tissue, or blood drawn just prior to surgery. The sequencing used peripheral blood, collected at surgery. These receptors were obtained from a boy under two years old with focal cortical dysplasia and intractable seizures.

CDR3 amino acids: CASSSALAYYEQYF. The CDR3 DNA reads as TGTGCCAGCAGCTCCGCTCTAGCGTACTACGAGCAGTACTTC. V is TRBV7-2 and J is TRBJ2-7; D is perhaps TRBD2 (6 bases). The germline V and J ends were trimmed by 4 bases and 3 bases, with 13 bases remaining between them. CDR1 SGHTA and CDR2 FQGNSA come from the germline V gene. The CDR3 consists of 14 residues.

The chain has TRBV7-2 and TRBJ2-3; D call uncertain. Germline loops: CDR1 SGHTA, CDR2 FQGNSA. The CDR3 length is 13 residues. The V end lost 3 bases, the J end lost 0 bases, and 4 bases lay between the germline ends. CDR3 sequence: CASSLASTDTQYF. The CDR3 nucleotides are TGTGCCAGCAGCTTGGCTAGCACAGATACGCAGTATTTT.

The genes are TRBV10-3 and TRBJ2-3; D gene unclear. CDR3 length: 13 amino acids. Germline CDR1 is ENHRY and CDR2 is SYGVKD. V dropped 5 bases and J dropped 4 bases, with 10 bases sitting between them. CDR3 in DNA: TGTGCCATCAGTCGGGCCCCGGCAGATACGCAGTATTTT. It is translated as CAISRAPADTQYF.

This chain uses TRBV15 with TRBJ1-6; D might be TRBD1 (5 bases). This CDR3 contains 20 residues. V was cut by 0 bases and J by 7 bases, with 25 bases left in between. From germline, CDR1 is LNHNV and CDR2 YYDKDF (reference sequence). The CDR3 DNA is TGTGCCACCAGCAGAGATTTTTCAGGGAAGGGGTGGGGAACCAATTCACCCCTCCACTTT. Residues: CATSRDFSGKGWGTNSPLHF.

The chain links TRBV12-5 to TRBJ1-1, with D perhaps matching TRBD1 (5 bases). Trimming cost V 0 bases and J 3 bases, with 11 bases left between them. Germline lookup yields CDR1 LGHNT and CDR2 FRNRAP. This CDR3 has 15 amino acids. The CDR3 spells CASGLVRWGDTEAFF. The CDR3 region has the DNA TGTGCTAGTGGTTTGGTACGCTGGGGGGACACTGAAGCTTTCTTT.

V and J are TRBV24-1 and TRBJ2-5; D is tentatively TRBD1 or TRBD2 (6 bases each). The CDR3 has 14 residues. Germline CDR1 KGHDR, CDR2 SFDVKD. V was shortened by 2 bases and J by 5 bases, with 11 bases between the two germline ends. Written as DNA, the CDR3 is TGTGCCACCAGTGATTCCCGGGGGCGGGAGACCCAGTACTTC. It codes for CATSDSRGRETQYF.

The J gene is TRBJ1-2, the V gene TRBV7-2; D ambiguous. Germline V CDR1 and CDR2: SGHTA, FQGNSA. V was shortened by 2 bases and J by 3 bases, with 16 bases between the two germline ends. The CDR3 extends over 16 amino acids. Here the CDR3 DNA reads TGTGCCAGCAGCTTAACCTCTTCCGGAGTATACTATGGCTACACCTTC. Translated: CASSLTSSGVYYGYTF.

This chain uses TRBV9 with TRBJ2-5; TRBD2 matches 12 bases. The CDR3 runs to 14 residues. Looked up from germline, CDR1 is SGDLS and CDR2 is YYNGEE. Unmatched junction bases numbered 3, after V lost 4 bases and J lost 5 bases. The CDR3 here is CASSSSGGAETQYF. CDR3 DNA sequence: TGTGCCAGCAGCTCTAGCGGGGGGGCGGAGACCCAGTACTTC. Using reference TRBV9 and TRBJ2-5 for the parts outside the CDR3, the full variable domain is DSGVTQTPKHLITATGQRVTLRCSPRSGDLSVYWYQQSLDQGLQFLIQYYNGEERAKGNILERFSAQQFPDLHSELNLSSLELGDSALYFCASSSSGGAETQYFGPGTRLLVL.

V is TRBV10-3 and J is TRBJ1-1; D is uncertain. Trimming stripped 0 bases from V and 8 bases from J, with 13 bases between. The CDR3 is 14 residues long. From germline, CDR1 is ENHRY and CDR2 SYGVKD. This CDR3 reads CAISESSLDGEAFF. In nucleotides, the CDR3 is TGTGCCATCAGTGAGTCGAGTCTTGATGGGGAAGCTTTCTTT.

This chain connects TRBV4-2 to TRBJ1-5; D is unclear. CDR1 is LGHNA and CDR2 is YNFKEQ in the germline V gene. This CDR3 comprises 15 residues. With 7 bases removed from V and 3 bases from J, the gap between germline ends came to 16 bases. CDR3 nucleotides: TGTGCCAGCACCCTCTTTGTTGGGCCCAATCAGCCCCAGCATTTT. It encodes CASTLFVGPNQPQHF.

The V and J genes are TRBV5-4 and TRBJ1-4; D unresolved. This CDR3 is 14 amino acids long. Germline assignment: CDR1 SGHNT and CDR2 YYREEE (reference sequence). V was cut by 0 bases and J by 7 bases, with 10 bases left in between. CDR3 sequence reads: CASSLAGGSEKLFF. CDR3 coding DNA: TGTGCCAGCAGCTTGGCCGGAGGGAGTGAAAAACTGTTTTTT. The variable domain in full, completed from reference TRBV5-4 and TRBJ1-4, reads ETGVTQSPTHLIKTRGQQVTLRCSSQSGHNTVSWYQQALGQGPQFIFQYYREEENGRGNFPPRFSGLQFPNYSSELNVNALELDDSALYLCASSLAGGSEKLFFGSGTQLSVL.